Detailed here is one TCR beta chain. J lost 4 bases, V lost 6 bases, and 4 bases had no gene match. Looked up from germline, CDR1 is SGHRS and CDR2 is YFSETQ. The length of the CDR3 is 13 residues. In the original analysis: Amplification with reference gene primers provided the estimates of nucleated cell counts. Here immunoSEQ multiplex PCR was the method, and the copy in TCRdb shows in-frame clones only, minus some. Clonal size and the V and J genes are those of that table, whereas D and trimming came from the DNA. This sample has approximately 380,000 clones, with around 85% found just once. The data were taken from a study of blood T cell repertoires in COVID-19. Across the study: The United States, Italy and Spain were the sources of the acute and convalescent COVID-19 samples. T cells, B-cell-depleted T cells, or PBMCs provided the cDNA or gDNA that served as material.

The chain carries TRBV5-1 and TRBJ2-3; TRBD2 matches 8 bases. The sequence was collected from a woman aged 18-35 years with acute or convalescent COVID-19. Sequencing was performed on peripheral blood. The CDR3 DNA follows: TGCGCCAGCACGAGCGGGAGTCCAGATACGCAGTATTTT. It codes for CASTSGSPDTQYF.